These 20 T cell receptor beta chains were sequenced from one sample in a study of human T cells and chemical hapten exposure. One entry per CDR3 protein, called by TCRdb with MiXCR from the RACE reads. This sample has some 97,000 distinct CDR3 sequences, with roughly a quarter found just once. Time point meaning: patch test 3, about 24 weeks after DPC sensitization. The treatment is: therapeutic diphenylcyclopropenone sensitization with weekly scalp DPC. The material was whole blood, obtained in connection with sensitization to the hapten diphenylcyclopropenone (DPC). Receptor source: a middle-aged man with alopecia areata. Some clones in this sample may be carry-over from other donors' samples.

J is TRBJ1-5 and V is TRBV20-1; 9 nucleotides align to TRBD1. V lost 1 base to trimming and J lost 4 bases; unmatched junction nucleotides: 5. Germline CDR1 reads DFQATT; CDR2 reads SNEGSKA (reference sequence). The CDR3 runs 15 residues. CDR3 sequence reads: CSARGTGTGNQPQHF. The DNA for the CDR3 is TGCAGTGCTAGAGGAACCGGGACAGGGAATCAGCCCCAGCATTTT.

The genes are TRBV4-3 and TRBJ2-2, with D possibly being TRBD1 (5 bases). The V gene lost 0 bases and the J gene lost 2 bases, with 13 bases spanning the gap. The CDR3 is 17 amino acids. Germline CDR1 reads LGHNA; CDR2 reads YSLEER. CDR3 bases: TGCGCCAGCAGCCAAGATCGCGGACAAGAAAACACCGGGGAGCTGTTTTTT. Residues: CASSQDRGQENTGELFF.

This clonotype showed up many times. V usage is TRBV28 and J usage is TRBJ2-7, with 8 nucleotides matching TRBD1. Germline CDR1 and CDR2: MDHEN and SYDVKM. CDR3 length: 15 residues. V was pared by 5 bases and J by 4 bases, with 10 bases of the junction left unmatched. As DNA, the CDR3 is TGTGCCAGCAGTAGATCCGGGACAGGTCTTTACGAGCAGTACTTC. Its protein is CASSRSGTGLYEQYF. Full variable domain (outside the CDR3, taken from reference TRBV28 and TRBJ2-7): DVKVTQSSRYLVKRTGEKVFLECVQDMDHENMFWYRQDPGLGLRLIYFSYDVKMKEKGDIPEGYSVSREKKERFSLILESASTNQTSMYLCASSRSGTGLYEQYFGPGTRLTVT.

The V and J genes are TRBV14 and TRBJ1-1; D gene unclear. The CDR3 extends over 14 amino acids. V dropped 1 base and J dropped 1 base, with 7 bases sitting between them. CDR1 and CDR2 from the germline V gene are SGHDN and FVKESK. The CDR3 region has the DNA TGTGCCAGCAGCCAAGTACTGGGGAACACTGAAGCTTTCTTT. Protein product: CASSQVLGNTEAFF.

This rearrangement joins TRBV6-2 or TRBV6-3 to TRBJ1-1; D call uncertain. CDR1 is MNHEY and CDR2 is SVGEGT in the germline V gene. The CDR3 runs 15 residues. Trimming removed 0 bases from V and 5 bases from J, with 13 bases in between. CDR3 in amino acids: CASSYSRHLGTEAFF. The DNA for the CDR3 is TGTGCCAGCAGTTACTCTAGACACCTGGGAACTGAAGCTTTCTTT.

The rearrangement joins TRBV28 to TRBJ1-5; weak D call: TRBD1 (6 bases). This CDR3 has 15 residues. V was trimmed by 7 bases and J by 2 bases, leaving 15 bases between them. Germline CDR1 and CDR2: MDHEN and SYDVKM. CDR3: CASILGGGGNQPQHF. The DNA of the CDR3 is TGTGCCAGCATCCTGGGGGGCGGCGGCAATCAGCCCCAGCATTTT.

A few counts support this clonotype. The chain recombines TRBV20-1 with TRBJ1-6; 9 bases map to TRBD1. Germline CDR1 is DFQATT and CDR2 is SNEGSKA (reference sequence). The CDR3 is 14 residues long. Trimming removed 0 bases from V and 11 bases from J; junction bases left unmatched: 5. CDR3 residues: CSARDLTGGPPLHF. In DNA form, the CDR3 reads TGCAGTGCTAGAGATCTGACAGGGGGGCCACCCCTCCACTTT.

This chain connects TRBV29-1 to TRBJ1-2; 7 nucleotides line up with TRBD1. The CDR3 contains 12 residues. CDR1 is SQVTM and CDR2 is ANQGSEA in the germline V gene. With V trimmed by 4 bases and J by 8 bases, 7 bases remained unmatched. This chain's CDR3 is CSVVTGVGGYTF. CDR3 DNA: TGCAGCGTTGTAACAGGGGTGGGCGGCTACACCTTC.

This clonotype was counted many times. This chain connects TRBV11-1 to TRBJ2-7; the D gene is possibly TRBD1 (5 bases). Germline CDR1 reads SGHAT; CDR2 reads FQDESV (reference sequence). This CDR3 spans 15 amino acids. V was cut by 5 bases and J by 5 bases, with 19 bases left in between. As DNA, the CDR3 is TGTGCCAGCAGCAATAACTTGCAGGGCGGTAACGAGCAGTACTTC. Residues: CASSNNLQGGNEQYF.

This clonotype turned up a few times. V is TRBV15 and J is TRBJ1-5; D is ambiguous. Deletions cut 1 base from V and 2 bases from J, with 9 bases between. CDR1 is LNHNV and CDR2 is YYDKDF in the germline V gene (reference sequence). The CDR3 has 15 residues. CDR3: CATSRVAGGNQPQHF. CDR3 DNA: TGTGCCACCAGCAGAGTTGCCGGAGGCAATCAGCCCCAGCATTTT.

The chain recombines TRBV7-9 with TRBJ2-1; TRBD1 agrees at 9 bases. This CDR3 is built from 16 residues. J was trimmed by 2 bases and V by 0 bases; bases with no gene match: 2. CDR1 and CDR2 from the germline V gene are SEHNR and FQNEAQ (reference sequence). CDR3 in amino acids: CASSLARQGAYNEQFF. The DNA of the CDR3 is TGTGCCAGCAGCTTAGCGCGACAGGGGGCCTACAATGAGCAGTTCTTC.

Notes on this clonotype: Possible read error: a much larger clone is one base away. This chain connects TRBV28 to TRBJ1-2; D is possibly TRBD1 (5 bases). CDR3 length: 14 amino acids. Trimming cost V 8 bases and J 3 bases, with 16 bases left between them. From germline, CDR1 is MDHEN and CDR2 SYDVKM. CDR3 region: CASSLRGVDYGYTF. The CDR3 DNA reads as TGTGCCAGCTCACTCCGGGGGGTGGACTATGGCTACACCTTC.

The chain has TRBV12-3 or TRBV12-4 and TRBJ2-3; TRBD2 aligns across 10 bases. V lost 6 bases to trimming and J lost 4 bases; unmatched junction nucleotides: 10. This CDR3 region has 16 residues. The DNA for the CDR3 is TGTGCCAGCAGCAGCGGGAGGGTCGGGGCCTCAGATACGCAGTATTTT. Its protein product is CASSSGRVGASDTQYF.

This clonotype came up a few times. The chain couples TRBV18 to TRBJ1-6; 10 positions agree with TRBD1. There are 14 residues in the CDR3. Germline CDR1 reads KGHSH; CDR2 reads LQKENI. The ends lost 3 bases at V and 8 bases at J; junction bases unmatched: 1. As DNA, the CDR3 is TGTGCCAGCTCACCCGGGACAGGGGATTCACCCCTCCACTTT. This encodes CASSPGTGDSPLHF.

This clonotype has at least ten counts. The chain joins TRBV27 to TRBJ1-1, with TRBD1 matching over 7 bases. The CDR3 totals 14 residues. In germline, CDR1 is MNHEY, CDR2 SMNVEV (reference sequence). J gave up 10 bases and V 2 bases, and 10 bases lay outside the gene matches. The CDR3 sequence is CASSLGSTGDAAFF. CDR3 sequence (DNA): TGTGCCAGCAGTTTAGGGTCCACAGGGGACGCAGCTTTCTTT.

The chain recombines TRBV5-5 with TRBJ2-3; no clear D. Germline-derived CDR1 and CDR2 are SGHKS and YYEKEE (reference sequence). The CDR3 totals 12 residues. V lost 4 bases and J lost 2, with 5 bases in between. The CDR3 reads CASSPDTDTQYF. As DNA, the CDR3 is TGTGCCAGCAGCCCCGACACAGATACGCAGTATTTT.

This clonotype has just a few counts. The chain is built from TRBV7-9 and TRBJ2-1; 10 nucleotides align to TRBD2. V was clipped by 7 bases and J by 10 bases; unmatched bases: 16. CDR1 and CDR2 (germline): SEHNR, FQNEAQ (reference sequence). This CDR3 is 16 amino acids long. CDR3 sequence reads: CASNTAGIAGGREQFF. In DNA, the CDR3 is TGTGCCAGCAACACCGCCGGGATAGCGGGAGGTCGGGAGCAGTTCTTC.

V gene TRBV12-3 or TRBV12-4 combines with J gene TRBJ2-3, with 9 bases identical to TRBD1. The V segment lost 4 bases and the J segment 3 bases; nucleotides outside the gene matches: 2. This CDR3 has 14 residues. CDR3 sequence reads: CASSYGQGTDTQYF. CDR3 coding DNA: TGTGCCAGCAGTTACGGACAGGGGACAGATACGCAGTATTTT.

This clonotype was detected only once. This chain links TRBV6-5 with TRBJ1-1; no reliable D call. V dropped 2 bases and J dropped 4 bases, with 14 bases sitting between them. Germline lookup yields CDR1 MNHEY and CDR2 SVGAGI. The CDR3 is 15 residues long. The CDR3 nucleotides read TGTGCCAGCAGTTACCCAGGAGCTACGGGCACTGAAGCTTTCTTT. It specifies CASSYPGATGTEAFF.

This clonotype was seen more than once but under ten times. The chain recombines TRBV7-9 with TRBJ2-3; 9 positions match TRBD2. The CDR3 sequence is 15 residues long. Trimming removed 6 bases from V and 5 bases from J; junction bases left unmatched: 9. CDR1 is SEHNR, CDR2 FQNEAQ, per germline (reference sequence). Written as DNA, the CDR3 is TGTGCCAGCAGTCCCCAAGCGGGAGGAGGAGATACGCAGTATTTT. Protein sequence: CASSPQAGGGDTQYF.